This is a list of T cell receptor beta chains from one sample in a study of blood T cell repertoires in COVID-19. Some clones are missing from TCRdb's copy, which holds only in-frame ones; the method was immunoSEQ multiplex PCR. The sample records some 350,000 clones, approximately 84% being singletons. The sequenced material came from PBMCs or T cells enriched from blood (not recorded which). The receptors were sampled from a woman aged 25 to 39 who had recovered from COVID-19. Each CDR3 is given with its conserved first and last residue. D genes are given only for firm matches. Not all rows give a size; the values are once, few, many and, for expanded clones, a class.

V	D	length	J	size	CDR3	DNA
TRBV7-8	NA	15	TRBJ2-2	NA	CASSLGLGSTGELFF	TGTGCCAGCAGCTTAGGACTGGGGAGCACCGGGGAGCTGTTTTTT
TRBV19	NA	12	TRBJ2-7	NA	CASSNPRGEQYF	TGTGCCAGTAGTAACCCCCGGGGCGAGCAGTACTTC
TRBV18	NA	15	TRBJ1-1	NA	CASSGPLQGNTEAFF	TGTGCCAGCTCGGGCCCTTTACAGGGGAACACTGAAGCTTTCTTT
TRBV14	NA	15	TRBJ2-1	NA	CASSPLAPGGVEQFF	TGTGCCAGCAGTCCTCTAGCGCCTGGAGGGGTGGAGCAGTTCTTC
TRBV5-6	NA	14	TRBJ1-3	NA	CASSFGVSGNTIYF	TGTGCCAGCAGCTTCGGAGTCTCTGGAAACACCATATATTTT
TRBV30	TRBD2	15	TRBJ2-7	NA	CAWSGLAGGTYEQYF	TGTGCCTGGAGTGGGCTAGCGGGGGGCACCTACGAGCAGTACTTC
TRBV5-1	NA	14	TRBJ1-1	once	CASSPGELNTEAFF	TGCGCCAGCAGCCCGGGGGAGCTGAACACTGAAGCTTTCTTT
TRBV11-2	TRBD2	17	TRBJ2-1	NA	CASSLAGLAGGVNEQFF	TGTGCCAGCAGCTTAGCCGGGCTCGCGGGGGGCGTCAATGAGCAGTTCTTC
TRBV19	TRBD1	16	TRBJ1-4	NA	CASSMIQGALGEKLFF	TGTGCCAGTAGTATGATCCAGGGGGCGCTCGGTGAAAAACTGTTTTTT
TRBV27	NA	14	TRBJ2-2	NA	CASSALSNTGELFF	TGTGCCAGCAGTGCGCTTTCGAACACCGGGGAGCTGTTTTTT
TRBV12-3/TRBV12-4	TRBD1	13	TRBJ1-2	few	CASRRDRGHGYTF	TGTGCCAGCAGGCGGGACAGGGGGCATGGCTACACCTTC
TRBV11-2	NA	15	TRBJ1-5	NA	CASSLGGGGNQPQHF	TGTGCCAGCAGCCTGGGGGGGGGTGGCAATCAGCCCCAGCATTTT
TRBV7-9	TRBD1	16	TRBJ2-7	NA	CASSPATGALGGEQYF	TGTGCCAGCAGCCCAGCGACAGGGGCCCTCGGGGGCGAGCAGTACTTC
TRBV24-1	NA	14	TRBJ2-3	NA	CATSDQAVTDTQYF	TGTGCCACCAGTGATCAGGCCGTGACAGATACGCAGTATTTT
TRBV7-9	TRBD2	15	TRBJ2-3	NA	CASSLLKREADTQYF	TGTGCCAGCAGCCTACTGAAGCGGGAGGCAGATACGCAGTATTTT